The entry below gives a single TCR beta chain sequence along with its context. Its antigen is unidentified. A second PCR, run for about 7 to 11 cycles, used a sample-barcoded 5' primer plus a J-beta primer mix. No fewer than 2.5 million CDR3-containing paired-end reads came from each sample. TCRdb re-analysed the 5' RACE reads in MiXCR, keeping a single row per CDR3 protein. The data show some 1,800,000 distinct CDR3 sequences, 30% to 40% seen once. This sample is part of a study of blood T cells in healthy people across ages. Study-level results: Both naive CD4+ cell counts and diversity were greater in long-lived donors than in aged donors.

The CDR3 has 16 amino acids. V lost 1 base and J lost 2; bases outside the gene matches: 8. CDR1 and CDR2 (germline): SGHVS, FQNEAQ. The sequenced sample consisted of blood. This chain joins TRBV7-8 and TRBJ2-7, with TRBD2 matching over 7 bases. The sequence came from a human donor in good health. The CDR3 spells CASSLVFRGDAYEQYF. The CDR3 bases are TGTGCCAGCAGCTTAGTCTTCCGGGGGGACGCCTACGAGCAGTACTTC.